A single T cell receptor (beta chain) is shown here with its context. The antigen remains undetermined. The CDR3 extends over 15 amino acids. The germline CDR1 and CDR2 sequences are LNHDA and SQIVND (reference sequence). Trimming pared 0 bases from V and 5 bases from J, leaving 8 bases between. The PCR ran on 60 Vbeta and 13 Jbeta primers. Generated by immunoSEQ multiplex PCR, the TCRdb table keeps only in-frame clones and is missing some. The data contain 75,000 to 100,000 clones, about 83% of them singletons. The data were taken from a study of cytomegalovirus exposure and HLA in healthy donors. General observations from the study: An analysis was carried out later, and it reportedly showed fewer N-insertions in an Asian-associated ancestry cluster than the approximately 700-donor mean. Presence/absence analyses assumed roughly uniform sequencing depth across donors, which may not hold.

Sample: PBMCs. This TCR came from a man aged 55 to 70 in good health and CMV-seropositive. The chain couples TRBV19 to TRBJ1-6, with D tentatively TRBD1 (6 bases). This CDR3 reads CASSIEDRDNSPLHF. In DNA, the CDR3 is TGTGCCAGTAGTATAGAGGACAGAGATAATTCACCCCTCCACTTT.